The clone carrying this T cell receptor (beta chain) was counted at least ten times. Its antigen is still unknown. The sample comes from a study of T cell repertoires in cytomegalovirus infection. Across the study: Used in the study were CMV epitopes, some recently identified and HLA-C-restricted, others well-studied and HLA-B-restricted. Public TCR beta signature analysis indicated the presence of both CMV infection and matching HLA type. Study-level points and caveats: The cumulative frequency of public TCR beta families identified carriers of CMV plus the relevant HLA. HLA-C-restricted, CMV-specific TCR beta clonotypes were dominant ex vivo.

Using its own MiXCR run on the reads, TCRdb lists one record per CDR3 protein. Of about 900,000 distinct CDR3 sequences listed, less than 40% are singletons. This CDR3 is built from 14 residues. Germline V gives CDR1 SGHVS, CDR2 FNYEAQ. V trimming: 0 bases; J trimming: 4 bases; junction bases outside the gene matches: 0. The receptor's source is a human donor in good health (CMV status not recorded). Some clones in this sample may be carry-over from other donors' samples. The V gene is TRBV7-6, the J gene TRBJ1-3; 7 nucleotides agree with TRBD1. The material was cultured CD8+ T cells from PBMCs, obtained from culture after CMV antigen stimulation. The CDR3 protein is CASSLAGGGNTIYF. Written as DNA, the CDR3 is TGTGCCAGCAGCTTAGCAGGGGGCGGAAACACCATATATTTT. The complete variable domain, with remaining parts taken from reference TRBV7-6 and TRBJ1-3, reads GAGVSQSPRYKVTKRGQDVALRCDPISGHVSLYWYRQALGQGPEFLTYFNYEAQQDKSGLPNDRFSAERPEGSISTLTIQRTEQRDSAMYRCASSLAGGGNTIYFGEGSWLTVV.